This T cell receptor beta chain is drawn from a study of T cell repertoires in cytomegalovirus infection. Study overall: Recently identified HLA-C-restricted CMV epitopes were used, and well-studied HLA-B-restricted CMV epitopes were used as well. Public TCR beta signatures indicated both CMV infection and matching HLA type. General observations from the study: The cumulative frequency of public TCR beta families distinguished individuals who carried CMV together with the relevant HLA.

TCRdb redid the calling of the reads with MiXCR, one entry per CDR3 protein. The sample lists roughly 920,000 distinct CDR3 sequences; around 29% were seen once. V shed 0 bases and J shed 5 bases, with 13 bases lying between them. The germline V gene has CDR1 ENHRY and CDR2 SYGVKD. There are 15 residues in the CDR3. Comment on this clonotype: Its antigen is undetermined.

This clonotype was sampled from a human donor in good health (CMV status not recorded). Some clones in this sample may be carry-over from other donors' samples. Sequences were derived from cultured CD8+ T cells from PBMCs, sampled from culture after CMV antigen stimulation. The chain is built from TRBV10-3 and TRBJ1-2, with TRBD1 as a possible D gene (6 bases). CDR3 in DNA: TGTGCCATCAGTGAGTCCCGTGGGGGACAATATGGCTACACCTTC. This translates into CAISESRGGQYGYTF.